These 15 T cell receptor beta chains were all obtained from the same sample, sequenced in a study of blood T cell repertoires in COVID-19 (dated by TCRdb to 2018 to 2020). The library was made by the immunoSEQ multiplex PCR assay. Here the immuneACCESS table is served through TCRdb, limited to in-frame sequences with V and J called. Missing clones are a known gap in these copies; in checked studies unresolved V genes cover under half, and the rest lacks a known reason. In all, the sample holds over 350,000 clones, and just over 85% of those were seen once. The ten biggest clones cover more than 1.4% of the sample. Sample: peripheral blood. Receptor source: a woman aged 30 to 39 with active or convalescent COVID-19.

The V gene is TRBV5-4, the J gene TRBJ2-6, with 7 bases aligning to TRBD2. J lost 4 bases, V lost 3 bases, and 4 bases had no gene match. The CDR3 extends over 15 amino acids. From germline, CDR1 is SGHNT and CDR2 YYREEE (reference sequence). The CDR3 DNA sequence: TGTGCCAGCAGCTCGGGGGGACCCGGGGCCAACGTCCTGACTTTC. Its protein product is CASSSGGPGANVLTF.

The chain combines TRBV19 with TRBJ1-3; TRBD1 matches at 9 bases. Germline V CDR1 and CDR2: LNHDA, SQIVND (reference sequence). There are 12 residues in the CDR3. With 6 bases clipped from V and 8 bases from J, the junction kept 2 bases outside the gene matches. The CDR3 sequence is CASRDRGYTIYF. The DNA of the CDR3 is TGTGCCAGTAGGGACAGGGGATACACCATATATTTT.

On this clone: At the DNA level, this CDR3 is encoded by other sequences in the same sample as well. The CDR3 loop reads CASSPGTANTEAFF. CDR3 DNA sequence: TGCGCCAGCAGCCCAGGGACAGCCAACACTGAAGCTTTCTTT. The chain is built from TRBV5-1 and TRBJ1-1, with 7 bases that match TRBD1. Germline CDR1 reads SGHRS; CDR2 reads YFSETQ. CDR3 size: 14 residues. V lost 4 bases to trimming and J lost 2 bases; unmatched junction nucleotides: 5.

V is TRBV6-5 and J is TRBJ2-5; tentative D call: TRBD2 (6 bases). Trimming pared 10 bases from V and 5 bases from J, leaving 17 bases between. The CDR3 is made up of 13 amino acids. Looked up from germline, CDR1 is MNHEY and CDR2 is SVGAGI. CDR3 sequence (DNA): TGTGCCACGGGATCGACTAGTTTTGAGACCCAGTACTTC. Translating gives CATGSTSFETQYF.

The rearrangement links TRBV2 to TRBJ1-1, with D perhaps matching TRBD1 (5 bases). This CDR3 region has 14 residues. The germline V gene encodes CDR1 SNHLY and CDR2 FYNNEI. V lost 7 bases, J lost 5 bases, and 17 bases lay in between. CDR3 coding DNA: TGTGCCAGCACAAACGATGGGGGGAATACTGAAGCTTTCTTT. Translated, it gives CASTNDGGNTEAFF.

In DNA, the CDR3 is TGTGCCAGCAGCCGCCGGGAGACAGCATTCACAGATACGCAGTATTTT. It codes for CASSRRETAFTDTQYF. The chain couples TRBV5-6 to TRBJ2-3; D is perhaps TRBD2 (6 bases). The length of the CDR3 is 16 residues. Germline values: CDR1 SGHDT, CDR2 YYEEEE. V lost 4 bases, J lost 2 bases, and 17 bases lay in between.

V gene TRBV2 combines with J gene TRBJ1-5; possibly TRBD1 for D (6 bases). Germline CDR1 SNHLY, CDR2 FYNNEI. This CDR3 is 14 amino acids long. V lost 6 bases, J lost 0 bases, and 9 bases lay in between. CDR3 region: CASRADSSNQPQHF. The CDR3 DNA sequence: TGTGCCAGCAGAGCGGACAGTAGCAATCAGCCCCAGCATTTT. Complete variable domain (other parts from reference TRBV2 and TRBJ1-5): EPEVTQTPSHQVTQMGQEVILRCVPISNHLYFYWYRQILGQKVEFLVSFYNNEISEKSEIFDDQFSVERPDGSNFTLKIRSTKLEDSAMYFCASRADSSNQPQHFGDGTRLSIL.

The V and J genes are TRBV15 and TRBJ1-5; no definite D call. The CDR3 totals 18 residues. With 1 base removed from V and 4 bases from J, the gap between germline ends came to 20 bases. CDR1 and CDR2 (germline): LNHNV, YYDKDF (reference sequence). CDR3 in DNA: TGTGCCACCAGCAGAGTCTCGCACGGACGGGGTCTAAATCAGCCCCAGCATTTT. It encodes CATSRVSHGRGLNQPQHF.

The J gene is TRBJ2-2, the V gene TRBV19; 7 nucleotides match TRBD1. Germline CDR1 LNHDA, CDR2 SQIVND (reference sequence). V lost 3 bases to trimming and J lost 6 bases; unmatched junction nucleotides: 7. This CDR3 contains 15 residues. The CDR3 spells CASSIFTGVSGELFF. The CDR3 coding sequence is TGTGCCAGTAGTATCTTCACAGGGGTTTCCGGGGAGCTGTTTTTT.

The chain carries TRBV6-5 and TRBJ1-3; 7 nucleotides align to TRBD1. The CDR3 extends over 14 amino acids. The V gene end was trimmed by 7 bases and the J gene end by 2 bases; junction bases not matched to a gene: 5. Germline values: CDR1 MNHEY, CDR2 SVGAGI. CDR3 sequence (DNA): TGTGCCAGCACCGTCGACAGGGCTGGAAACACCATATATTTT. Protein sequence: CASTVDRAGNTIYF.

V is TRBV5-6 and J is TRBJ1-3; the match to TRBD1 covers 8 bases. Germline V gives CDR1 SGHDT, CDR2 YYEEEE. This CDR3 has 16 amino acids. The J segment lost 4 bases and the V segment lost 0 bases, leaving 6 bases of the junction unmatched. CDR3 sequence reads: CASSLAPGQGGNTIYF. In DNA form, the CDR3 reads TGTGCCAGCAGCTTGGCCCCCGGACAGGGCGGAAACACCATATATTTT.

The CDR3 bases are TGTGCCAGCAGCCAAAATCAGGACACTGAAGCTTTCTTT. Translation gives CASSQNQDTEAFF. The chain joins TRBV3-1 (or the pseudogene TRBV3-2) to TRBJ1-1; no definite D call. Germline-derived CDR1 and CDR2 are LGHDT and YNNKEL (reference sequence). There are 13 residues in the CDR3. V was trimmed by 2 bases and J by 3 bases, leaving 7 bases between them.

The V call is TRBV10-3, the J call TRBJ2-7, with 12 bases fitting TRBD1. V lost 6 bases and J lost 4; bases outside the gene matches: 4. The CDR3 is 14 residues long. CDR1 ENHRY and CDR2 SYGVKD come from the germline V gene. In nucleotides, the CDR3 is TGTGCCATCAGCGGGACAGGGGGCAAATACGAGCAGTACTTC. The encoded protein is CAISGTGGKYEQYF.

This chain links TRBV4-2 with TRBJ2-7, with D unclear. The V end lost 0 bases, the J end lost 2 bases, and 11 bases lay between the germline ends. The length of the CDR3 is 15 residues. Germline lookup yields CDR1 LGHNA and CDR2 YNFKEQ. The CDR3 nucleotides read TGTGCCAGCAGCCAAGATTCTAGTTTTGCCTACGAGCAGTACTTC. Its protein product is CASSQDSSFAYEQYF.

This sequence joins TRBV19 and TRBJ1-1; possibly TRBD1 for D (5 bases). In germline, CDR1 is LNHDA, CDR2 SQIVND (reference sequence). Trimming pared 7 bases from V and 6 bases from J, leaving 15 bases between. The CDR3 extends over 13 amino acids. DNA for the CDR3: TGTGCCAGTAATCGGGGGAGAACGGCTGAAGCTTTCTTT. It encodes CASNRGRTAEAFF.